The 19 T cell receptor beta chains below come from one sample, sequenced in a study of blood T cell repertoires in COVID-19. Sequenced by immunoSEQ multiplex PCR; TCRdb stores in-frame clones only, minus some. Of 300,000 to 450,000 clones in the sample, 85% to 90% were seen once. Sequencing was carried out using peripheral blood. The source is a human donor in a cohort sampled during active COVID-19.

The gene calls are TRBV29-1 and TRBJ1-1; the D is unclear. Between the trimmed V and J ends, which lost 2 bases and 7 bases, there was a span of 8 bases. This CDR3 has 11 amino acids. Per germline, CDR1 SQVTM and CDR2 ANQGSEA. This CDR3 reads CSVELFREAFF. The CDR3 DNA follows: TGCAGCGTTGAACTATTCCGTGAAGCTTTCTTT.

This chain connects TRBV2 to TRBJ1-1, with a tentative D call TRBD1 (5 bases). The CDR3 has 13 residues. V lost 8 bases to trimming and J lost 0 bases, with 10 bases between them. Germline V lookup: CDR1 SNHLY, CDR2 FYNNEI. CDR3 DNA: TGTGCCAGCGTGACAGAAGTGAACACTGAAGCTTTCTTT. This encodes CASVTEVNTEAFF.

The rearrangement joins TRBV7-9 to TRBJ1-1, with TRBD1 as a possible D gene (6 bases). Per germline, CDR1 SEHNR and CDR2 FQNEAQ (reference sequence). The CDR3 is 15 amino acids. Trimming cost V 5 bases and J 1 base, with 14 bases left between them. The CDR3 DNA sequence: TGTGCCAGCAGCGGGAGAGGACAGACGAACACTGAAGCTTTCTTT. As protein: CASSGRGQTNTEAFF.

This clone was counted at least ten times. CDR3 sequence (DNA): TGTGCCAGCAGCGTAAATCCGGGGGGGATTGGGACCGGGGAGCTGTTTTTT. It codes for CASSVNPGGIGTGELFF. V usage is TRBV11-3 and J usage is TRBJ2-2; 8 bases match TRBD2. The CDR3 is made up of 17 amino acids. J lost 5 bases, V lost 5 bases, and 13 bases had no gene match. CDR1 SGHNT and CDR2 YENEEA come from the germline V gene.

The rearrangement uses TRBV28 and TRBJ1-2, with D possibly matching TRBD1 (6 bases). Germline values: CDR1 MDHEN, CDR2 SYDVKM. V lost 5 bases, J lost 6 bases, and 22 bases lay in between. This CDR3 is built from 16 residues. The DNA for the CDR3 is TGTGCCAGCAGTCCCAGGCGCCAGGGGATAGGGGATGGCTACACCTTC. Its protein is CASSPRRQGIGDGYTF.

The chain combines TRBV7-8 with TRBJ1-1; possibly TRBD1 for D (6 bases). V was pared by 5 bases and J by 1 base, with 20 bases between. The length of the CDR3 is 17 residues. Germline CDR1 is SGHVS and CDR2 is FQNEAQ. The CDR3, as DNA: TGTGCCAGCAGCCCTCGAGGGGGAAGGGCAGCGAACACTGAAGCTTTCTTT. Translating it yields CASSPRGGRAANTEAFF.

The V and J genes are TRBV5-4 and TRBJ2-5, with a possible D match to TRBD1 (6 bases). Trimming left V 1 base short and J 4 bases short, with 11 bases between. The CDR3 loop spans 14 amino acids. Germline lookup yields CDR1 SGHNT and CDR2 YYREEE (reference sequence). The CDR3 DNA reads as TGTGCCAGCAGCTTGCGGCAGGGGTTAGAGACCCAGTACTTC. Protein product: CASSLRQGLETQYF. The whole variable domain, filled in from reference TRBV5-4 and TRBJ2-5, reads ETGVTQSPTHLIKTRGQQVTLRCSSQSGHNTVSWYQQALGQGPQFIFQYYREEENGRGNFPPRFSGLQFPNYSSELNVNALELDDSALYLCASSLRQGLETQYFGPGTRLLVL.

This sequence joins TRBV5-1 and TRBJ2-7; 9 bases agree with TRBD1. The length of the CDR3 is 15 residues. Trimming cost V 3 bases and J 0 bases; bases outside gene matches: 4. CDR1 and CDR2 (germline): SGHRS, YFSETQ. The CDR3 DNA reads as TGCGCCAGCAGCTCAGACAGGGGGATCTCCTACGAGCAGTACTTC. This codes for CASSSDRGISYEQYF.

The rearrangement links TRBV7-6 to TRBJ2-1; D might be TRBD2 (6 bases). Germline V gives CDR1 SGHVS, CDR2 FNYEAQ. CDR3 size: 16 residues. Trimming stripped 5 bases from V and 3 bases from J, with 17 bases between. CDR3 bases: TGTGCCAGCAGCCCCCGAACTAGCAGGCTCTACAATGAGCAGTTCTTC. Translation: CASSPRTSRLYNEQFF. Full variable domain (remainder filled in from reference TRBV7-6 and TRBJ2-1): GAGVSQSPRYKVTKRGQDVALRCDPISGHVSLYWYRQALGQGPEFLTYFNYEAQQDKSGLPNDRFSAERPEGSISTLTIQRTEQRDSAMYRCASSPRTSRLYNEQFFGPGTRLTVL.

The table lists this clone with a few counts. The sample has other DNA sequences that encode this CDR3 too. The gene calls are TRBV18 and TRBJ1-2, with TRBD1 identical over 8 bases. Germline V CDR1 and CDR2: KGHSH, LQKENI. Trimming took 3 bases from V and 3 from J; bases not matched to a gene: 0. The length of the CDR3 is 13 residues. CDR3 coding DNA: TGTGCCAGCTCACCGGGACAGGACTATGGCTACACCTTC. This translates into CASSPGQDYGYTF.

This clone was picked up one time. The V gene is TRBV2, the J gene TRBJ2-7; 8 positions match TRBD1. V gave up 4 bases and J gave up 3 bases; unmatched junction bases: 5. CDR1 SNHLY and CDR2 FYNNEI come from the germline V gene. The CDR3 runs 14 residues. This chain's CDR3 is CASSGGQGNYEQYF. CDR3 bases: TGTGCCAGCAGTGGCGGACAGGGCAACTACGAGCAGTACTTC.

V gene TRBV5-4 combines with J gene TRBJ1-4, with 9 bases identical to TRBD1. Trimming cost V 3 bases and J 3 bases; bases outside gene matches: 3. Germline-derived CDR1 and CDR2 are SGHNT and YYREEE (reference sequence). The CDR3 is 15 amino acids. CDR3 sequence (DNA): TGTGCCAGCAGCTCGGGGACAGGGCCTAATGAAAAACTGTTTTTT. Translated, it gives CASSSGTGPNEKLFF.

This clone came up once. The chain employs TRBV29-1 and TRBJ2-1; a possible D gene is TRBD1 (7 bases). This CDR3 region has 15 residues. Germline CDR1 and CDR2: SQVTM and ANQGSEA. Trimming took 7 bases from V and 4 from J, leaving 20 bases between them. The CDR3 bases are TGCAGCGCCAGGGGGGAGAAGGCAGAGTACAATGAGCAGTTCTTC. Protein: CSARGEKAEYNEQFF.

This chain connects TRBV19 to TRBJ2-2; 7 bases fit TRBD1. Germline V gene lookup returns CDR1 LNHDA and CDR2 SQIVND (reference sequence). This CDR3 is 18 amino acids long. The V segment lost 5 bases and the J segment 4 bases; nucleotides outside the gene matches: 16. The DNA of the CDR3 is TGTGCCAGTAGTGTTTCCCCGACAGGGCCTCGTCCCACCGGGGAGCTGTTTTTT. This codes for CASSVSPTGPRPTGELFF.

The rearrangement links TRBV15 to TRBJ2-7; D may be TRBD1 (6 bases). The CDR3 sequence is 15 residues long. Germline assignment: CDR1 LNHNV and CDR2 YYDKDF (reference sequence). Trimming cost V 2 bases and J 3 bases, with 14 bases left between them. CDR3: CATSRHRVADYEQYF. CDR3 coding DNA: TGTGCCACCAGCAGACACAGGGTTGCGGACTACGAGCAGTACTTC. The full variable domain, with the rest looked up from reference TRBV15 and TRBJ2-7, is DAMVIQNPRYQVTQFGKPVTLSCSQTLNHNVMYWYQQKSSQAPKLLFHYYDKDFNNEADTPDNFQSRRPNTSFCFLDIRSPGLGDTAMYLCATSRHRVADYEQYFGPGTRLTVT.

As concerns this clone: One end of the junction fails to match germline, which may point to a read error. This specimen includes other DNA sequences encoding the same CDR3. The gene calls are TRBV28 and TRBJ2-7; TRBD2 agrees at 9 bases. The CDR3 loop spans 14 amino acids. CDR1 MDHEN and CDR2 SYDVKM come from the germline V gene. The CDR3 reads CASSRLAGIYEQYF. CDR3 bases: TGTGCCAGCAGCCGGCTAGCGGGAATTTACGAGCAGTACTTT.

The V gene is TRBV12-3 or TRBV12-4, the J gene TRBJ2-5, with D unresolved. V lost 4 bases and J lost 5, with 5 bases in between. CDR3 length equals 11 residues. CDR3 in DNA: TGTGCCAGCAGTTCCGGGGAGACCCAGTACTTC. This translates into CASSSGETQYF.

V is TRBV4-2 and J is TRBJ2-7, with TRBD2 matching over 7 bases. Germline CDR1 reads LGHNA; CDR2 reads YNFKEQ. The CDR3 has 14 amino acids. V lost 1 base to trimming and J lost 3 bases; unmatched junction nucleotides: 3. For the CDR3, the DNA is TGTGCCAGCAGCCAAGTCGCTAGCGGCTACGAGCAGTACTTC. This codes for CASSQVASGYEQYF.

The V gene is TRBV25-1, the J gene TRBJ1-1; no reliable D call. The CDR3 runs 15 residues. Germline V gives CDR1 MGHDK, CDR2 SYGVNS. The V end lost 0 bases, the J end lost 2 bases, and 10 bases lay between the germline ends. The CDR3 sequence: CASSEYGEANTEAFF. DNA for the CDR3: TGTGCCAGCAGTGAATATGGGGAGGCCAACACTGAAGCTTTCTTT.